The 26 T cell receptor beta chains below come from one sample, sequenced in a study of T cells of healthy individuals. TCRdb recomputed calls from the 5' RACE reads with MiXCR, one row per CDR3 protein. Of roughly 76,000 distinct CDR3 sequences listed, approximately 5.4% were seen once; the top ten hold around 8%. The receptors here all came from a female donor in good health.

The table lists this clonotype with many counts. This chain uses TRBV29-1 with TRBJ2-1; D is ambiguous. The V gene lost 7 bases and the J gene lost 6 bases, with 10 bases spanning the gap. The CDR3 loop spans 11 amino acids. CDR1 and CDR2 from the germline V gene are SQVTM and ANQGSEA. CDR3 DNA sequence: TGCAGCGGGCGCGTGGGCAATGAGCAGTTCTTC. Its translation is CSGRVGNEQFF.

The sample holds many counts of this clonotype. The rearrangement links TRBV7-6 to TRBJ2-1, with 8 positions matching TRBD1. This CDR3 has 16 amino acids. Germline V gene sequence: CDR1 SGHVS, CDR2 FNYEAQ. V lost 4 bases, J lost 4 bases, and 9 bases stayed unmatched. The CDR3 here is CASSSNAGGGYNEQFF. Here the CDR3 DNA reads TGTGCCAGCAGCTCGAATGCAGGGGGCGGGTACAATGAGCAGTTCTTC. Together with reference TRBV7-6 and TRBJ2-1, the CDR3 gives the full variable domain: GAGVSQSPRYKVTKRGQDVALRCDPISGHVSLYWYRQALGQGPEFLTYFNYEAQQDKSGLPNDRFSAERPEGSISTLTIQRTEQRDSAMYRCASSSNAGGGYNEQFFGPGTRLTVL.

This clonotype was found many times. This chain uses TRBV5-1 with TRBJ2-7; weak D call: TRBD2 (5 bases). Germline CDR1 SGHRS, CDR2 YFSETQ. CDR3 length: 14 residues. Trimming pared 3 bases from V and 4 bases from J, leaving 14 bases between. The CDR3 coding sequence is TGCGCCAGCAGCTCGTCAGCGGTCCTGTACGAGCAGTACTTC. Its translation is CASSSSAVLYEQYF.

This clonotype was seen repeatedly, ten times or more. V usage is TRBV4-3 and J usage is TRBJ1-4, with 7 bases aligning to TRBD1. With V trimmed by 0 bases and J by 5 bases, 6 bases remained unmatched. Germline lookup yields CDR1 LGHNA and CDR2 YSLEER. The CDR3 contains 16 residues. The CDR3 region has the DNA TGCGCCAGCAGCCAAGAAGGGACAGCTGGAAATGAAAAACTGTTTTTT. It yields the protein CASSQEGTAGNEKLFF.

This clonotype was seen repeatedly, ten times or more. This chain uses TRBV20-1 with TRBJ2-3; no firm D call. Germline CDR1 is DFQATT and CDR2 is SNEGSKA (reference sequence). Trimming removed 1 base at V and 5 bases at J, with 10 bases between. CDR3 length equals 13 residues. The chain's CDR3 is CSARGARIDTQYF. In nucleotides, the CDR3 is TGCAGTGCTAGAGGCGCCCGTATAGATACGCAGTATTTT.

This clonotype came up many times. This rearrangement joins TRBV28 to TRBJ2-1; 11 bases line up with TRBD2. Per germline, CDR1 MDHEN and CDR2 SYDVKM. This CDR3 region has 15 residues. V was clipped by 7 bases and J by 5 bases; unmatched bases: 7. DNA of the CDR3: TGTGCCAGCACGATTGGGGGACTAGCGGACAATGAGCAGTTCTTC. This sequence encodes CASTIGGLADNEQFF. Using reference TRBV28 and TRBJ2-1 for the parts outside the CDR3, the full variable domain is DVKVTQSSRYLVKRTGEKVFLECVQDMDHENMFWYRQDPGLGLRLIYFSYDVKMKEKGDIPEGYSVSREKKERFSLILESASTNQTSMYLCASTIGGLADNEQFFGPGTRLTVL.

Many counts were recorded for this clonotype. V and J are TRBV7-9 and TRBJ2-1; D might be TRBD1 or TRBD2, each matching 5 bases. The CDR3 loop spans 13 amino acids. Between the trimmed V and J ends, which lost 7 bases and 5 bases, there was a span of 12 bases. Per germline, CDR1 SEHNR and CDR2 FQNEAQ (reference sequence). The CDR3 sequence: CASIRDGNNEQFF. CDR3 sequence (DNA): TGTGCCAGCATCAGGGACGGGAACAATGAGCAGTTCTTC. Variable domain in full (rest from reference TRBV7-9 and TRBJ2-1): DTGVSQNPRHKITKRGQNVTFRCDPISEHNRLYWYRQTLGQGPEFLTYFQNEAQLEKSRLLSDRFSAERPKGSFSTLEIQRTEQGDSAMYLCASIRDGNNEQFFGPGTRLTVL.

This clonotype was counted a few times. This rearrangement joins TRBV21-1 to TRBJ1-3; the DNA was not compared with TRBD1, the D call given in the table. TRBV21-1 is assigned pseudogene status. The CDR3 consists of 18 residues. The CDR3 DNA is TGTGCCAGCAGCAAAGGTGCCCTAGGGGGGGGTGGTGGAAACACCATATATTTT. The encoded protein is CASSKGALGGGGGNTIYF.

The table lists this clonotype with many counts. The chain uses TRBV7-2 and TRBJ2-7; a weak D match, TRBD1 (5 bases). CDR1 and CDR2 (germline): SGHTA, FQGNSA. This CDR3 region has 11 residues. The V end lost 5 bases, the J end lost 10 bases, and 12 bases lay between the germline ends. This chain's CDR3 is CASSPGPDQYF. The CDR3 DNA reads TGTGCCAGCAGCCCAGGGCCGGATCAGTACTTC.

At least ten counts were recorded for this clonotype. The chain carries TRBV3-1 and TRBJ1-1; 7 bases match TRBD1. V shed 4 bases, J shed 4 bases, and the junction held 9 bases outside the gene matches. This CDR3 has 15 residues. Looked up from germline, CDR1 is LGHDT and CDR2 is YNNKEL (reference sequence). The CDR3 loop is CASSPVTGRTTEAFF. In nucleotides, the CDR3 is TGTGCCAGCAGCCCTGTGACAGGGAGGACCACTGAAGCTTTCTTT.

This clonotype came up a few times. The chain couples TRBV6-2 or TRBV6-3 to TRBJ2-7; 11 nucleotides align to TRBD2. V lost 6 bases and J lost 4; bases outside the gene matches: 8. The CDR3 has 15 amino acids. The V gene's germline CDR1 is MNHEY and CDR2 SVGEGT. CDR3 sequence: CASRPGTSGQYEQYF. CDR3 in DNA: TGTGCCAGCAGGCCCGGGACTAGCGGACAATACGAGCAGTACTTC.

This clonotype was picked up many times. The V gene is TRBV20-1, the J gene TRBJ2-6, with D tentatively TRBD2 (5 bases). This CDR3 is 14 amino acids long. Germline-derived CDR1 and CDR2 are DFQATT and SNEGSKA (reference sequence). V was cut by 5 bases and J by 1 base, with 9 bases left in between. The CDR3 sequence: CSAARGSGANVLTF. CDR3 DNA sequence: TGCAGTGCTGCCCGGGGATCTGGGGCCAACGTCCTGACTTTC.

This clonotype was seen many times. The chain has TRBV6-5 and TRBJ1-3; D may be TRBD1 (5 bases). This CDR3 comprises 15 residues. Germline V lookup: CDR1 MNHEY, CDR2 SVGAGI. Trimming took 2 bases from V and 6 from J, leaving 14 bases between them. In DNA, the CDR3 is TGTGCCAGCAGTTACGGGGCGGGTGCTCTAAACACCATATATTTT. Amino acids: CASSYGAGALNTIYF.

Many counts were recorded for this clonotype. The CDR3 loop is CASSPGPGDTQYF. For the CDR3, the DNA is TGCGCCAGCTCCCCCGGCCCGGGAGATACGCAGTATTTT. The rearrangement uses TRBV5-1 and TRBJ2-3; D gene ambiguous. The germline V gene encodes CDR1 SGHRS and CDR2 YFSETQ. V was cut by 7 bases and J by 5 bases, with 14 bases left in between. The CDR3 covers 13 residues.

This clonotype was seen many times. The chain joins TRBV29-1 to TRBJ2-3; 9 nucleotides align to TRBD2. V dropped 7 bases and J dropped 1; count of bases not matched to a gene: 6. CDR1 is SQVTM, CDR2 ANQGSEA, per germline. This CDR3 has 14 amino acids. The CDR3 DNA follows: TGCAGCGGGGGTAGCGGGAGTGGCACAGATACGCAGTATTTT. Translating it yields CSGGSGSGTDTQYF.

This clonotype was picked up many times. J is TRBJ2-2 and V is TRBV25-1; D not certain. With 4 bases removed from V and 2 bases from J, the gap between germline ends came to 8 bases. The CDR3 is 14 residues long. CDR1 is MGHDK and CDR2 is SYGVNS in the germline V gene. The CDR3: CASSVAINTGELFF. The CDR3 DNA reads as TGTGCCAGCAGTGTAGCAATCAACACCGGGGAGCTGTTTTTT.

The sample holds many counts of this clonotype. This sequence joins TRBV5-4 and TRBJ2-3; TRBD2 matches 8 bases. Losses at the gene ends were 3 bases for V and 8 bases for J; bases not matched to a gene: 17. The CDR3 has 17 residues. Germline lookup yields CDR1 SGHNT and CDR2 YYREEE (reference sequence). CDR3: CASSSSPGLDGGSTQYF. CDR3 nucleotides: TGTGCCAGCAGCTCTTCCCCGGGACTAGATGGAGGAAGTACGCAGTATTTT.

This clonotype was detected many times. The gene calls are TRBV27 and TRBJ2-1; D is uncertain. CDR1 and CDR2 from the germline V gene are MNHEY and SMNVEV (reference sequence). Trimming pared 5 bases from V and 1 base from J, leaving 18 bases between. CDR3 length equals 17 residues. CDR3 sequence reads: CASSGPRGIGSYNEQFF. The DNA of the CDR3 is TGTGCCAGCAGTGGCCCGAGAGGAATCGGGTCCTACAATGAGCAGTTCTTC.

This clonotype was seen a handful of times. The V call is TRBV5-6, the J call TRBJ2-3; D uncertain. The germline V gene encodes CDR1 SGHDT and CDR2 YYEEEE. The CDR3 covers 14 residues. Between the trimmed V and J ends, which lost 0 bases and 4 bases, there was a span of 9 bases. CDR3 amino acids: CASSLDSPADTQYF. In DNA, the CDR3 is TGTGCCAGCAGCTTGGACAGCCCGGCAGATACGCAGTATTTT.

At least ten counts were recorded for this clonotype. This chain joins TRBV4-1 and TRBJ2-1; D gene unclear. Germline CDR1 reads MGHRA; CDR2 reads YSYEKL. The CDR3 has 16 residues. The V gene lost 0 bases and the J gene lost 0 bases, with 9 bases spanning the gap. This chain's CDR3 is CASSQDEHSSYNEQFF. In nucleotides, the CDR3 is TGCGCCAGCAGCCAAGATGAACACAGCTCCTACAATGAGCAGTTCTTC.

This clonotype was picked up many times. The chain carries TRBV6-1 and TRBJ1-2; TRBD1 might be the D (5 bases). Germline assignment: CDR1 MNHNS and CDR2 SASEGT. V shed 6 bases and J shed 4 bases, with 12 bases lying between them. CDR3 length: 13 amino acids. CDR3 nucleotides: TGTGCCAGCAGCAGGGAATGGGTCTATGGCTACACCTTC. Protein sequence: CASSREWVYGYTF.

This chain links TRBV6-6 with TRBJ2-7; D is possibly TRBD1 (7 bases). V was clipped by 2 bases and J by 2 bases, with 16 bases between them. The CDR3 covers 16 residues. CDR1 MNHNY and CDR2 SVGAGI come from the germline V gene (reference sequence). This CDR3 is CASSYGGGISPYEQYF. The CDR3 coding sequence is TGTGCCAGCAGTTACGGAGGGGGCATAAGCCCCTACGAGCAGTACTTC.

This clonotype was seen more than once but under ten times. The rearrangement links TRBV19 to TRBJ1-6, with D possibly matching TRBD1 (5 bases). With 6 bases removed from V and 7 bases from J, the gap between germline ends came to 13 bases. The CDR3 totals 14 residues. Germline-derived CDR1 and CDR2 are LNHDA and SQIVND (reference sequence). The CDR3 loop reads CASRTGTGNSPLHF. The DNA for the CDR3 is TGTGCCAGTAGGACCGGGACTGGCAATTCACCCCTCCACTTT.

In this sample, this clonotype turned up a few times. The chain combines TRBV6-2 or TRBV6-3 with TRBJ2-5; 8 bases are a match to TRBD1. V trimming: 4 bases; J trimming: 5 bases; junction bases outside the gene matches: 9. CDR3 length: 15 residues. Germline CDR1 and CDR2: MNHEY and SVGEGT. CDR3 sequence reads: CASSSVRGRRETQYF. CDR3 in DNA: TGTGCCAGCAGTTCGGTCAGGGGGCGTCGGGAGACCCAGTACTTC.

This clonotype occurred a few times. This rearrangement joins TRBV7-2 to TRBJ1-2; TRBD1 might be the D (5 bases). The V gene lost 1 base and the J gene lost 1 base, with 7 bases spanning the gap. CDR1 and CDR2 (germline): SGHTA, FQGNSA. This CDR3 has 14 residues. CDR3 residues: CASSLGGHNYGYTF. CDR3 in DNA: TGTGCCAGCAGCTTAGGTGGACATAACTATGGCTACACCTTC.

Ten or more counts support this clonotype. The V gene is TRBV14, the J gene TRBJ2-7; 13 bases agree with TRBD2. This CDR3 spans 15 amino acids. Germline CDR1 reads SGHDN; CDR2 reads FVKESK. Trimming removed 3 bases from V and 2 bases from J; junction bases left unmatched: 1. The CDR3 nucleotides are TGTGCCAGCAGCCAGGGACTAGCGGGACCCTACGAGCAGTACTTC. This translates into CASSQGLAGPYEQYF.